This T cell receptor beta chain was observed in a study of Graves' ophthalmopathy and Graves' hyperthyroidism. Study findings and constraints: Blood shared most expanded thyroid clonotypes above 0.001 frequency.

A note on this clonotype: Its antigen remains unknown.

RNA transcripts were the template, and TCR beta CDR3 regions were amplified from them. Second-round multiplex PCR came after a first-round RT-PCR that employed HTBI primers. TCRdb recomputed calls from the multiplex PCR reads with MiXCR, one row per CDR3 protein. The repertoire includes over a million distinct CDR3 sequences, 35% to 45% of them detected once, and approximately 10% sits in the top ten. This CDR3 spans 19 amino acids. Germline values: CDR1 SGDLS, CDR2 YYNGEE. Trimming left V 4 bases short and J 2 bases short, with 22 bases between. The receptor was derived from an adult man with Graves' hyperthyroidism. The genes are TRBV9 and TRBJ1-6, with D possibly being TRBD1 (5 bases). The sequenced sample consisted of peripheral blood or thyroid tissue (not recorded which). The chain's CDR3 is CASSIQPEGPTAYNSPLHF. As DNA, the CDR3 is TGTGCCAGCAGCATCCAGCCCGAGGGACCCACGGCCTATAATTCACCCCTCCACTTT.